Listed below are T cell receptor beta chains from one sample, sequenced in a study of T cells in Graves' hyperthyroidism and ophthalmopathy. TCRdb analysed the multiplex PCR reads with MiXCR anew, one entry per CDR3 protein. The data hold about 700,000 distinct CDR3 sequences, with about 45% observed a single time. Sequencing was done on a sample of peripheral blood or thyroid tissue (not recorded which). Receptors originate from an adult man with Graves' disease, either hyperthyroidism or ophthalmopathy (not recorded which). Each CDR3 is given with its conserved first and last residue. D genes are given only for firm matches. Clone size, where shown, is once, few, many, or a class for clones that have expanded.

clone size,D gene,CDR3 length,J gene,V gene,CDR3 protein,CDR3 DNA
few,TRBD1,16,TRBJ1-5,TRBV20-1,CSARDRDRARNQPQHF,TGCAGTGCTAGAGATCGGGACAGGGCCCGCAATCAGCCCCAGCATTTT
.,TRBD1,17,TRBJ1-1,TRBV7-8,CASSLEGTVPSGTEAFF,TGTGCCAGCAGCTTAGAGGGGACAGTACCTTCTGGCACTGAAGCTTTCTTT
.,.,12,TRBJ2-7,TRBV5-1,CASRGGSNEQYF,TGCGCCAGCAGGGGCGGTTCCAACGAGCAGTACTTC
.,.,14,TRBJ1-1,TRBV5-4,CASSLTGWLAEAFF,TGTGCCAGCAGCTTGACAGGATGGCTCGCTGAAGCTTTCTTT
few,TRBD1,13,TRBJ1-5,TRBV25-1,CASARTGNQPQHF,TGTGCCTCAGCGAGGACAGGGAATCAGCCCCAGCATTTT
once,TRBD1,12,TRBJ1-1,TRBV29-1,CSSLDRGTEAFF,TGCAGCTCCCTGGACAGGGGCACTGAAGCTTTCTTT
many,.,11,TRBJ1-2,TRBV29-1,CSVEERGSYTF,TGCAGCGTTGAAGAAAGGGGAAGCTACACCTTC
.,TRBD1,18,TRBJ2-6,TRBV10-3,CAISESTGGAKGANVLTF,TGTGCCATCAGTGAGTCCACAGGGGGCGCCAAGGGGGCCAACGTCCTGACTTTC
many,.,13,TRBJ2-5,TRBV20-1,CSASGGGQETQYF,TGCAGTGCTAGTGGAGGGGGGCAAGAGACCCAGTACTTC
many,.,14,TRBJ1-5,TRBV7-8,CASSSNTQPGSQHF,TGTGCCAGCAGCTCAAATACACAACCTGGGTCCCAGCATTTT
.,.,14,TRBJ2-6,TRBV2,CASKDSSGANVLIF,TGTGCCAGCAAAGATAGCTCTGGGGCCAACGTCCTGATTTTC
.,.,12,TRBJ2-5,TRBV29-1,CSVRGRQETQYF,TGCAGCGTTAGGGGACGGCAAGAGACCCAGTACTTC
.,.,15,TRBJ2-6,TRBV19,CASSGTSTGANVLTF,TGTGCCAGTAGTGGTACGTCGACTGGGGCCAACGTCCTGACTTTC
.,.,16,TRBJ1-2,TRBV7-9,CASSPIQGTSAGGYTF,TGTGCCAGCAGCCCAATCCAGGGGACCTCCGCCGGTGGCTACACCTTC
.,TRBD1,15,TRBJ1-5,TRBV2,CASTRQGSSNQPQHF,TGTGCCAGCACCAGACAGGGGTCGAGCAATCAGCCCCAGCATTTT
many,.,13,TRBJ1-5,TRBV6-6,CASRQGSSQPQHF,TGTGCCAGCAGACAGGGATCGAGTCAGCCCCAGCATTTT
many,TRBD1,15,TRBJ1-5,TRBV19,CASRPTGVSNQPQHF,TGTGCCAGTAGACCCACAGGGGTGTCCAATCAGCCCCAGCATTTT
many,.,13,TRBJ1-1,TRBV10-3,CAISEGEGTEAFF,TGTGCCATCAGTGAAGGGGAGGGCACTGAAGCTTTCTTT
few,.,15,TRBJ1-2,TRBV4-1,CASSQGPGQSYGYTF,TGCGCCAGCAGCCAGGGGCCCGGACAGAGCTATGGCTACACCTTC
many,.,15,TRBJ1-1,TRBV9,CASSVSAELSTEAFF,TGTGCCAGCAGCGTATCTGCGGAACTGAGCACTGAAGCTTTCTTT
many,.,13,TRBJ2-7,TRBV10-3,CAIRDYPGEEQYF,TGTGCCATCAGAGACTATCCTGGTGAAGAGCAGTACTTC
few,.,15,TRBJ1-2,TRBV9,CASSTPRGSNYGYTF,TGTGCCAGCAGCACTCCCAGGGGCTCCAACTATGGCTACACCTTC
.,TRBD1,15,TRBJ2-2,TRBV2,CASISDRVMAGELFF,TGTGCCAGCATATCGGACAGGGTTATGGCCGGGGAGCTGTTTTTT
few,.,18,TRBJ2-5,TRBV2,CASSFGGIDRGGVETQYF,TGTGCCAGCAGCTTCGGTGGGATCGACAGGGGAGGGGTGGAGACCCAGTACTTC
few,TRBD1,15,TRBJ1-2,TRBV9,CASSGGTGRGYGYTF,TGTGCCAGCAGCGGAGGGACAGGGAGAGGCTATGGCTACACCTTC
.,.,15,TRBJ2-7,TRBV29-1,CSGTVKDGSSYEQYF,TGCAGCGGTACCGTCAAAGACGGGAGCTCCTACGAGCAGTACTTC
many,.,12,TRBJ1-5,TRBV29-1,CSVWTANQPQHF,TGCAGCGTTTGGACAGCCAATCAGCCCCAGCATTTT
.,TRBD1,14,TRBJ1-1,TRBV9,CASSPDLTGAEAFF,TGTGCCAGCAGCCCAGACCTGACAGGGGCTGAAGCTTTCTTT
.,TRBD1,15,TRBJ1-2,TRBV7-8,CASSLTQGAAYGYTF,TGTGCCAGCAGTCTCACACAGGGGGCAGCCTATGGCTACACCTTC
.,.,10,TRBJ2-2,TRBV12-5,CASGIGELFF,TGTGCTAGTGGCATCGGGGAGCTGTTTTTT
many,.,17,TRBJ1-5,TRBV7-9,CASSLGSRDVSNQPQHF,TGTGCCAGCAGCTTAGGGTCCCGGGACGTTAGCAATCAGCCCCAGCATTTT
.,.,16,TRBJ1-4,TRBV6-1,CASSERDGQTNEKLFF,TGTGCCAGCAGTGAACGGGACGGCCAAACTAATGAAAAACTGTTTTTT
many,.,12,TRBJ2-2,TRBV2,CASSVGQGELFF,TGTGCCAGCAGTGTCGGGCAGGGGGAGCTGTTTTTT
many,.,14,TRBJ1-4,TRBV25-1,CASSELARDGKLFF,TGTGCCAGCAGTGAATTAGCCAGGGACGGAAAACTGTTTTTT
few,TRBD1,14,TRBJ1-1,TRBV7-9,CASSDGQGRTEAFF,TGTGCCAGCAGCGATGGACAGGGTCGGACTGAAGCTTTCTTT
.,TRBD1,15,TRBJ1-2,TRBV24-1,CATSDTRTGTYGYTF,TGTGCCACCAGTGATACCCGGACAGGTACCTATGGCTACACCTTC
few,.,13,TRBJ1-3,TRBV6-5,CASNGGTGNTIYF,TGTGCCAGCAATGGGGGGACCGGAAACACCATATATTTT
many,.,14,TRBJ2-7,TRBV10-3,CAISVVGNSYEQYF,TGTGCCATCAGTGTGGTCGGGAACTCCTACGAGCAGTACTTC
.,.,13,TRBJ1-1,TRBV5-1,CASSLWGQDEAFF,TGCGCCAGCAGCTTGTGGGGGCAAGATGAAGCTTTCTTT
many,.,12,TRBJ1-5,TRBV19,CASSITVQPQHF,TGTGCCAGTAGCATAACTGTCCAGCCCCAGCATTTT
few,TRBD2,16,TRBJ2-7,TRBV9,CASSPGGLAGAFEQYF,TGTGCCAGCAGCCCAGGGGGACTAGCGGGGGCCTTCGAGCAGTACTTC
.,.,12,TRBJ2-7,TRBV6-6,CASMGGLYEQYF,TGTGCCAGCATGGGAGGCCTCTACGAGCAGTACTTC
once,TRBD2,14,TRBJ2-5,TRBV2,CASSEWGGQETQYF,TGTGCCAGCAGTGAATGGGGGGGACAAGAGACCCAGTACTTC
.,.,17,TRBJ2-7,TRBV7-2,CASSWPGAQEVDAEQYF,TGTGCCAGCAGCTGGCCGGGGGCACAGGAGGTGGACGCGGAGCAGTACTTC
.,.,16,TRBJ1-2,TRBV7-9,CASSLMAGMANYGYTF,TGTGCCAGCAGCTTAATGGCGGGTATGGCCAACTATGGCTACACCTTC
.,TRBD1,15,TRBJ1-1,TRBV19,CASRTGGAGHTEAFF,TGTGCCAGTAGGACAGGGGGCGCCGGGCACACTGAAGCTTTCTTT
few,TRBD1,13,TRBJ1-1,TRBV5-1,CASSAGQLGEAFF,TGCGCCAGCAGCGCGGGACAGTTGGGTGAAGCTTTCTTT
many,.,14,TRBJ1-2,TRBV5-5,CASSVRDGNYGYTF,TGTGCCAGCAGCGTGCGGGACGGCAACTATGGCTACACCTTC
.,.,14,TRBJ1-1,TRBV9,CASSVGGSGTEAFF,TGTGCCAGCAGCGTAGGAGGGTCGGGCACTGAAGCTTTCTTT
.,.,14,TRBJ2-5,TRBV12-5,CASGTRTGAETQYF,TGTGCTAGTGGCACCAGGACGGGGGCCGAGACCCAGTACTTC
few,.,15,TRBJ1-3,TRBV12-3/TRBV12-4,CASSLTENSGNTIYF,TGTGCCAGCAGTTTGACGGAAAACTCTGGAAACACCATATATTTT
few,.,13,TRBJ2-7,TRBV20-1,CSAGRTSTYEQYF,TGCAGTGCCGGCCGGACATCAACCTACGAGCAGTACTTC